The 22 T cell receptor beta chains below all came from one sample that was sequenced in a study of blood T cell repertoires in COVID-19. Assay: immunoSEQ multiplex PCR; the TCRdb copy retains only in-frame clones and omits some. The data hold about 140,000 clones, with 80% to 90% observed a single time. The specimen sequenced was peripheral blood. Receptor source: a woman aged 80 or over with acute or convalescent COVID-19.

The table lists this clone with a count of one. An end of the junction differs from the germline gene, which may be a read error. The V gene is TRBV5-1, the J gene TRBJ2-5, with 9 bases lining up with TRBD2. CDR1 is SGHRS and CDR2 is YFSETQ in the germline V gene. The length of the CDR3 is 14 residues. DNA of the CDR3: TGCGCCAGCAGCTTGGTAGCGGGGGCGGGAGCCTGGGACTTC. Amino acid sequence: CASSLVAGAGAWDF.

This chain joins TRBV7-2 and TRBJ2-7, with TRBD1 matching over 7 bases. The CDR3 runs 13 residues. The J segment lost 2 bases and the V segment lost 3 bases, leaving 1 base of the junction unmatched. Germline V gene lookup returns CDR1 SGHTA and CDR2 FQGNSA. The DNA of the CDR3 is TGTGCCAGCAGCTTCGGACAGGCCTACGAGCAGTACTTC. Protein product: CASSFGQAYEQYF.

The rearrangement uses TRBV27 and TRBJ1-1; TRBD1 matches at 12 bases. Germline CDR1 is MNHEY and CDR2 is SMNVEV (reference sequence). With 5 bases clipped from V and 1 base from J, the junction kept 5 bases outside the gene matches. The CDR3 is 16 residues long. CDR3 coding DNA: TGTGCCAGCAGTCCCCGGGACAGGGGGCAGAACACTGAAGCTTTCTTT. It yields the protein CASSPRDRGQNTEAFF.

The rearrangement uses TRBV9 and TRBJ2-1, with D unresolved. The CDR3 loop spans 14 amino acids. V was cut by 4 bases and J by 3 bases, with 11 bases left in between. CDR1 is SGDLS and CDR2 is YYNGEE in the germline V gene. In nucleotides, the CDR3 is TGTGCCAGCAGCCCCACCACGGGCTACAATGAGCAGTTCTTC. This encodes CASSPTTGYNEQFF.

Written as DNA, the CDR3 is TGTGCCAGCAGCCCACAGGGACTGAACACTGAAGCTTTCTTT. Its protein product is CASSPQGLNTEAFF. The chain joins TRBV7-2 to TRBJ1-1; D is perhaps TRBD1 (6 bases). V lost 5 bases to trimming and J lost 0 bases, with 10 bases between them. The CDR3 has 14 residues. From germline, CDR1 is SGHTA and CDR2 FQGNSA.

The chain is built from TRBV2 and TRBJ1-1, with 9 bases lining up with TRBD1. Germline V lookup: CDR1 SNHLY, CDR2 FYNNEI. V lost 4 bases to trimming and J lost 4 bases; unmatched junction nucleotides: 1. The CDR3 length is 13 residues. CDR3 residues: CASSGDRVTEAFF. As DNA, the CDR3 is TGTGCCAGCAGTGGGGACAGGGTCACTGAAGCTTTCTTT.

V and J are TRBV27 and TRBJ1-2; 7 bases fit TRBD1. Trimming at V came to 6 bases and at J to 4 bases, leaving 8 bases not matched to a gene. Germline V gene sequence: CDR1 MNHEY, CDR2 SMNVEV (reference sequence). The CDR3 is made up of 14 amino acids. CDR3 residues: CASSPTRTGYGYTF. The CDR3 DNA follows: TGTGCCAGCAGCCCTACCCGGACAGGCTATGGCTACACCTTC.

This sequence joins TRBV24-1 and TRBJ1-1; 8 nucleotides align to TRBD1. This CDR3 has 13 amino acids. Germline CDR1 reads KGHDR; CDR2 reads SFDVKD. The J segment lost 7 bases and the V segment lost 9 bases, leaving 9 bases of the junction unmatched. The CDR3 nucleotides read TGTGCCACCGCACGAGGGACAGGTGATGAAGCTTTCTTT. Translated, it gives CATARGTGDEAFF.

This clone has only one observation. V gene TRBV19 combines with J gene TRBJ1-5, with D possibly TRBD1 on 6 matching bases. This CDR3 contains 15 residues. The germline CDR1 and CDR2 sequences are LNHDA and SQIVND (reference sequence). V shed 4 bases and J shed 5 bases, with 15 bases lying between them. This CDR3 is CASSTDRLWDQPQHF. CDR3 nucleotides: TGTGCCAGTAGTACCGACAGGTTATGGGATCAGCCCCAGCATTTT.

The gene calls are TRBV27 and TRBJ2-5; D is uncertain. This CDR3 comprises 13 residues. Germline values: CDR1 MNHEY, CDR2 SMNVEV (reference sequence). V was cut by 6 bases and J by 3 bases, with 11 bases left in between. CDR3 protein: CASSPRREETQYF. For the CDR3, the DNA is TGTGCCAGCAGCCCTAGGCGAGAAGAGACCCAGTACTTC.

The genes are TRBV3-1 (or the pseudogene TRBV3-2) and TRBJ1-4; 7 bases fit TRBD1. In germline, CDR1 is LGHDT, CDR2 YNNKEL (reference sequence). Trimming cost V 4 bases and J 4 bases; bases outside gene matches: 6. This CDR3 is 15 amino acids long. This CDR3 reads CASSPQGGRNEKLFF. The CDR3 region has the DNA TGTGCCAGCAGCCCGCAGGGGGGACGTAATGAAAAACTGTTTTTT.

This clone showed up just a few times. This sequence joins TRBV29-1 and TRBJ1-1, with D tentatively TRBD1 (6 bases). The CDR3 runs 13 residues. V was shortened by 7 bases and J by 2 bases, with 14 bases between the two germline ends. Germline CDR1 and CDR2: SQVTM and ANQGSEA. The CDR3: CSASGTLNTEAFF. CDR3 coding DNA: TGCAGCGCTAGCGGGACACTTAACACTGAAGCTTTCTTT.

This clone appeared a few times. V usage is TRBV9 and J usage is TRBJ1-6; D uncertain. With 1 base removed from V and 0 bases from J, the gap between germline ends came to 8 bases. The CDR3 loop spans 16 amino acids. Germline V lookup: CDR1 SGDLS, CDR2 YYNGEE. CDR3: CASSVSPSSYNSPLHF. The CDR3 DNA is TGTGCCAGCAGCGTATCTCCGAGCTCCTATAATTCACCCCTCCACTTT.

This chain links TRBV27 with TRBJ1-5; D gene unclear. Germline values: CDR1 MNHEY, CDR2 SMNVEV (reference sequence). This CDR3 spans 13 amino acids. Trimming cost V 4 bases and J 9 bases, with 13 bases left between them. Written as DNA, the CDR3 is TGTGCCAGCAGTTGGACGGGATTAGGGCCCCAGCATTTT. Translated: CASSWTGLGPQHF.

This chain connects TRBV9 to TRBJ1-2, with 12 positions matching TRBD1. The ends lost 4 bases at V and 3 bases at J; junction bases unmatched: 13. The CDR3 is 18 amino acids. CDR1 is SGDLS and CDR2 is YYNGEE in the germline V gene. The CDR3 region has the DNA TGTGCCAGCAGCATAACCCGGGACAGGGGGCGCTGGGACTATGGCTACACCTTC. This codes for CASSITRDRGRWDYGYTF.

This clone was seen a few times. The gene calls are TRBV12-5 and TRBJ1-1; 9 nucleotides align to TRBD1. Trimming at V came to 3 bases and at J to 3 bases, leaving 2 bases not matched to a gene. Germline CDR1 reads LGHNT; CDR2 reads FRNRAP. This CDR3 has 14 amino acids. CDR3 in amino acids: CASGLRQGDTEAFF. CDR3 nucleotide sequence: TGTGCTAGTGGTTTACGACAGGGGGACACTGAAGCTTTCTTT.

With regard to this clone: The sample holds other DNA sequences that translate to the same CDR3. The rearrangement joins TRBV9 to TRBJ1-2; 7 bases agree with TRBD1. Losses at the gene ends were 0 bases for V and 5 bases for J; bases not matched to a gene: 4. The CDR3 consists of 14 residues. Germline V CDR1 and CDR2: SGDLS, YYNGEE. CDR3 protein: CASSVGAGGYGYTF. The DNA of the CDR3 is TGTGCCAGCAGCGTAGGGGCAGGGGGATATGGCTACACCTTC.

Written as DNA, the CDR3 is TGTGCCAGCAGCACACAGAGTAAGTCACATCAGCCCCAGCATTTT. This gives the protein CASSTQSKSHQPQHF. J is TRBJ1-5 and V is TRBV6-6; D gene unclear. This CDR3 is 15 amino acids long. Germline lookup yields CDR1 MNHNY and CDR2 SVGAGI (reference sequence). Between the trimmed V and J ends, which lost 6 bases and 5 bases, there was a span of 17 bases.

This chain links TRBV7-2 with TRBJ2-7; 9 bases are shared with TRBD2. The CDR3 contains 13 residues. J gave up 3 bases and V 5 bases, and 2 bases lay outside the gene matches. CDR1 is SGHTA, CDR2 FQGNSA, per germline. DNA of the CDR3: TGTGCCAGCAGCCGGCGGGGGGGCTACGAGCAGTACTTC. Translation gives CASSRRGGYEQYF. The full variable domain, with the rest looked up from reference TRBV7-2 and TRBJ2-7, is GAGVSQSPSNKVTEKGKDVELRCDPISGHTALYWYRQSLGQGLEFLIYFQGNSAPDKSGLPSDRFSAERTGGSVSTLTIQRTQQEDSAVYLCASSRRGGYEQYFGPGTRLTVT.

V and J are TRBV19 and TRBJ1-2; D might be TRBD1 (6 bases). This CDR3 region has 14 residues. Trimming stripped 4 bases from V and 0 bases from J, with 9 bases between. Germline CDR1 reads LNHDA; CDR2 reads SQIVND (reference sequence). In nucleotides, the CDR3 is TGTGCCAGTAGTAGACAGGTTACTAACTATGGCTACACCTTC. It codes for CASSRQVTNYGYTF.

The chain carries TRBV9 and TRBJ2-3; 10 nucleotides agree with TRBD1. This CDR3 region has 19 residues. Germline-derived CDR1 and CDR2 are SGDLS and YYNGEE. With V trimmed by 0 bases and J by 2 bases, 12 bases remained unmatched. CDR3 protein: CASSVGGQGRVENTDTQYF. Here the CDR3 DNA reads TGTGCCAGCAGCGTAGGGGGACAGGGGAGAGTTGAGAACACAGATACGCAGTATTTT.

CDR3 amino acids: CASSKDWEETQYF. DNA of the CDR3: TGTGCCAGTAGCAAGGACTGGGAAGAGACCCAGTACTTC. V usage is TRBV19 and J usage is TRBJ2-5, with TRBD2 as a possible D gene (5 bases). There are 13 residues in the CDR3. The germline V gene has CDR1 LNHDA and CDR2 SQIVND (reference sequence). Trimming took 6 bases from V and 3 from J, leaving 11 bases between them.